This T cell receptor (beta chain) was captured by sequencing in a study of T cells in Graves' hyperthyroidism and ophthalmopathy. RNA transcripts provided the source from which TCR beta CDR3 regions were amplified. Carried out on the TCR CDR3, a first-round RT-PCR used the HTBI primer set. MiXCR was run by TCRdb on the multiplex PCR reads, yielding one entry per CDR3 protein. Here the sample spans around 350,000 distinct CDR3 sequences, 25% being singletons. Broader study findings: Ophthalmopathy was separated from stable hyperthyroidism by a 13 V-J model.

Germline V gene sequence: CDR1 SQVTM, CDR2 ANQGSEA. V lost 8 bases and J lost 8; bases outside the gene matches: 12. The CDR3 runs to 14 residues. Worth noting for this clonotype: The antigen is not known.

No progression to ophthalmopathy during 18 months of follow-up defined stable disease. Pregnant or lactating patients were excluded, as were those with uncontrolled infection or other autoimmune disease. Fresh peripheral blood, 10 ml, yielded the PBMCs. The TCR originated in a man aged 50 to 59 with Graves' hyperthyroidism. The V call is TRBV29-1, the J call TRBJ2-1, with 10 positions matching TRBD1. Material for sequencing was blood. The chain's CDR3 is CSSPPGQGTHEQFF. The DNA of the CDR3 is TGCAGCTCCCCCCCGGGACAGGGGACCCATGAGCAGTTCTTC.